This T cell receptor beta chain was identified in a study of blood T cell repertoires in COVID-19. Study in general: Sites across the United States, Italy and Spain contributed samples from acute and convalescent COVID-19. From T cells, B-cell-depleted T cells, or PBMCs came the material, which was cDNA or gDNA.

This CDR3 is built from 16 residues. V was trimmed by 4 bases and J by 4 bases, leaving 19 bases between them. CDR1 and CDR2 (germline): LNHDA, SQIVND (reference sequence). Profiled with immunoSEQ multiplex PCR; TCRdb holds only in-frame clones, not every one. The sample lists about 270,000 clones, 75% to 90% seen once, with around 9.1% in the top ten. The chain employs TRBV19 and TRBJ2-5; weak D call: TRBD1 (5 bases). This sequence originates from a human donor in a cohort sampled during active COVID-19. Sequencing was performed on peripheral blood. CDR3 amino acids: CASSKSRGESRETQYF. DNA of the CDR3: TGTGCCAGTAGTAAGTCAAGGGGCGAAAGCCGAGAGACCCAGTACTTC.